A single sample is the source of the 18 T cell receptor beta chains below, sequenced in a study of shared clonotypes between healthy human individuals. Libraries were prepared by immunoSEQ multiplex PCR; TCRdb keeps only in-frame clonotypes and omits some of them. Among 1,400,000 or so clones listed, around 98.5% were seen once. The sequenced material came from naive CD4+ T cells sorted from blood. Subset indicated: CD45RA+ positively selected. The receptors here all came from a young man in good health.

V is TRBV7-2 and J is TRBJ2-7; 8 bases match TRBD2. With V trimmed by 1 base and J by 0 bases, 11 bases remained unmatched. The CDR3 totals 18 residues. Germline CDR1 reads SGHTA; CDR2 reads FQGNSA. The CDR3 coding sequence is TGTGCCAGCAGCTTAGGGTTCTCACTAGCGGTGCGCTCCTACGAGCAGTACTTC. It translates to CASSLGFSLAVRSYEQYF.

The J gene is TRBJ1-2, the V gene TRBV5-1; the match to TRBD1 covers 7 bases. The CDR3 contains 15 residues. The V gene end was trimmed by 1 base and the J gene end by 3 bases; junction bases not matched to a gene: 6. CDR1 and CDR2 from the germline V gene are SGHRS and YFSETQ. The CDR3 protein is CASSLYTGVDYGYTF. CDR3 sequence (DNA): TGCGCCAGCAGCTTGTACACAGGGGTCGACTATGGCTACACCTTC.

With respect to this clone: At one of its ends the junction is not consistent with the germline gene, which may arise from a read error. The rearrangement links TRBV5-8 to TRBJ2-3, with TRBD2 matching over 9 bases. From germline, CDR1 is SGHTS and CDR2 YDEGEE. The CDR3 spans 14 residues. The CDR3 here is CASSLFPLAGSWDF. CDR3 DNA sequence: TGTGCCAGCAGCTTGTTTCCCCTAGCGGGATCATGGGATTTT.

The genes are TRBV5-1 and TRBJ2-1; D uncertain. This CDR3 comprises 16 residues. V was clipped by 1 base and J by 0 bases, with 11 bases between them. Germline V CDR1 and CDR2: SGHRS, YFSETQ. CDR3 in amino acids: CASSLNSRSSYNEQFF. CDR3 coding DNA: TGCGCCAGCAGCTTGAATTCCAGGAGCTCCTACAATGAGCAGTTCTTC. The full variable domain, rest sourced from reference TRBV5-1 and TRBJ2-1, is KAGVTQTPRYLIKTRGQQVTLSCSPISGHRSVSWYQQTPGQGLQFLFEYFSETQRNKGNFPGRFSGRQFSNSRSEMNVSTLELGDSALYLCASSLNSRSSYNEQFFGPGTRLTVL.

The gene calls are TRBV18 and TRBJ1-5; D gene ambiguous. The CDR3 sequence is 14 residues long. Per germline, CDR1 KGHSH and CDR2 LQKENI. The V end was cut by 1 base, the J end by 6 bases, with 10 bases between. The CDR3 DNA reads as TGTGCCAGCTCACCACTTTCACTGGGTCAGCCCCAGCATTTT. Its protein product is CASSPLSLGQPQHF.

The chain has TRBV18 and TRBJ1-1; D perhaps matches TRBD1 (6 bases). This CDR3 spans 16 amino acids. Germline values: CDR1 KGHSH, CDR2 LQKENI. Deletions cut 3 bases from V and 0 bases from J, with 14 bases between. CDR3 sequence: CASSPRTTGLNTEAFF. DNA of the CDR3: TGTGCCAGCTCACCCCGCACGACAGGACTGAACACTGAAGCTTTCTTT.

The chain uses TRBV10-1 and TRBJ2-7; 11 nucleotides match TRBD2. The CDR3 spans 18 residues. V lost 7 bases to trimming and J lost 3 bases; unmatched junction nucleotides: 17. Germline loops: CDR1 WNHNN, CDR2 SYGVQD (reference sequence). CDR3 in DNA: TGCGCCAGCAATGTATATAGCGGGAGGGCCGAGGTTGACTACGAGCAGTACTTC. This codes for CASNVYSGRAEVDYEQYF.

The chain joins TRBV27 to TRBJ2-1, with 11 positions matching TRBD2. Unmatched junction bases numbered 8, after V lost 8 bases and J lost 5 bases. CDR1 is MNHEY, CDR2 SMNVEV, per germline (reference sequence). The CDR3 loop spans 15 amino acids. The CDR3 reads CASCKLAGVDNEQFF. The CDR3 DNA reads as TGTGCCAGCTGTAAACTAGCGGGAGTAGACAATGAGCAGTTCTTC.

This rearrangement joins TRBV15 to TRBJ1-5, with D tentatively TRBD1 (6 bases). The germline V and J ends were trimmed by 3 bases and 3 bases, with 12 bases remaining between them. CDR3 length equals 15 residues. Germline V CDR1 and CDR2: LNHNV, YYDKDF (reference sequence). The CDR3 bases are TGTGCCACCAGCAGGGCGGACAGACCCAATCAGCCCCAGCATTTT. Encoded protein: CATSRADRPNQPQHF.

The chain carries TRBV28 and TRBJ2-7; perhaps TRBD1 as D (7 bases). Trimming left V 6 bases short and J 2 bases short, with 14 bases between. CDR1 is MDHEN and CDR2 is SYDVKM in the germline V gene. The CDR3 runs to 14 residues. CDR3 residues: CASRAGQMPYEQYF. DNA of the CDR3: TGTGCCAGCAGGGCGGGACAGATGCCCTACGAGCAGTACTTC.

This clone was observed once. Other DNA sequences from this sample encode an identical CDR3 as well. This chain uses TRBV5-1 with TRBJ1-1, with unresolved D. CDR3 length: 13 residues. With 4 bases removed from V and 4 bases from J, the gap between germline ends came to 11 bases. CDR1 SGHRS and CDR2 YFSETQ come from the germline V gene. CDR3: CASSVDRGTEAFF. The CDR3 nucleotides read TGCGCCAGCAGCGTCGATCGGGGCACTGAAGCTTTCTTT.

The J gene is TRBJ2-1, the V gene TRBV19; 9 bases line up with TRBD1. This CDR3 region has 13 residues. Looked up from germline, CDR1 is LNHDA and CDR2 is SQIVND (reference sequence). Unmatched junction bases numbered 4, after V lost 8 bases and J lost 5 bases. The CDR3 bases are TGTGCCAGTTCCGGGACAGGGAACAATGAGCAGTTCTTC. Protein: CASSGTGNNEQFF.

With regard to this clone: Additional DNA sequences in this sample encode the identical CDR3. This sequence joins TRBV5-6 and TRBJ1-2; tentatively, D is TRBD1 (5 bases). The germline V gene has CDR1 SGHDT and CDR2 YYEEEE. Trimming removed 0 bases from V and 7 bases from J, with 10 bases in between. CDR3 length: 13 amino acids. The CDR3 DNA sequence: TGTGCCAGCAGCTTGGCGAGGGGCGGTGGCTACACCTTC. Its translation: CASSLARGGGYTF.

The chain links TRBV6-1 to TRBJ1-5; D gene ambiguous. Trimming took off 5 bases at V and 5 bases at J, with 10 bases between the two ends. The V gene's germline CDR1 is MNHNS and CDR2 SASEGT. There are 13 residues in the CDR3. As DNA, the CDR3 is TGTGCCAGCAGTAGGTTTCGGGATCAGCCCCAGCATTTT. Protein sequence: CASSRFRDQPQHF.

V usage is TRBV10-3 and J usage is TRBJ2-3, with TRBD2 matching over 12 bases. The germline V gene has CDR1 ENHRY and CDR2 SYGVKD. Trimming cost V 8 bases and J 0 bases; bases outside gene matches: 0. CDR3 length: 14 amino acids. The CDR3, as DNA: TGTGCCATCGGGACTAGCGGGAGCACAGATACGCAGTATTTT. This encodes CAIGTSGSTDTQYF.

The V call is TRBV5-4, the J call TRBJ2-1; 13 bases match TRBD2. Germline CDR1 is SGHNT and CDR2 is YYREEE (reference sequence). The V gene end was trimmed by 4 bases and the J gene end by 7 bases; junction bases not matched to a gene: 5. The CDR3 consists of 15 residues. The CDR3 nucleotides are TGTGCCAGCAGCCGTCGGACTAGCGGGAGTAATGAGCAGTTCTTC. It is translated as CASSRRTSGSNEQFF.

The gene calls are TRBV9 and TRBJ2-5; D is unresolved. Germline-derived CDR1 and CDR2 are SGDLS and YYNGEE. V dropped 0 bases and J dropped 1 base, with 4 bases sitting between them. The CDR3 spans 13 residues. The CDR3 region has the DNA TGTGCCAGCAGCGTAGACGTCCAAGAGACCCAGTACTTC. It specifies CASSVDVQETQYF.

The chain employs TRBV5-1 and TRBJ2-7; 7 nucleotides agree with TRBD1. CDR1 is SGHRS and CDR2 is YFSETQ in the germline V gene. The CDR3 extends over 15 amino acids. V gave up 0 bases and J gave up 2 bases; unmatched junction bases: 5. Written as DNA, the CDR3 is TGCGCCAGCAGCTTGGCTCCGGGACAGACCTACGAGCAGTACTTC. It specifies CASSLAPGQTYEQYF. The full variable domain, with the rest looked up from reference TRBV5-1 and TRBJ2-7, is KAGVTQTPRYLIKTRGQQVTLSCSPISGHRSVSWYQQTPGQGLQFLFEYFSETQRNKGNFPGRFSGRQFSNSRSEMNVSTLELGDSALYLCASSLAPGQTYEQYFGPGTRLTVT.